This T cell receptor (beta chain) originates from a study of beta chain features in type 1 diabetes. Study-wide results and caveats: Shortening that was moderate but significant affected the TCRB CDR3s of Type 1 diabetes patients in all four CD4+ subsets.

This clone has more than one count but fewer than ten. The target antigen is unknown. cDNA synthesis used the whole RNA isolate, giving expressed TCRB sequences. Using immunoSEQ multiplex PCR, the repertoire was profiled, and TCRdb retains in-frame clones only, with some absent. The data hold around 650,000 clones, with around 12% observed a single time. V shed 7 bases and J shed 4 bases, with 14 bases lying between them. Germline V CDR1 and CDR2: GTSNPN, SVGIG (reference sequence). The length of the CDR3 is 12 residues. The chain employs TRBV30 and TRBJ2-7; D is unresolved. Sequencing used naive CD4+ T cells from blood. This sequence was found in a man younger than 40 with type 1 diabetes. The CDR3 region is CALQGVGYEQYF. CDR3 DNA: TGTGCCTTGCAAGGAGTTGGGTACGAGCAGTACTTC.